What follows is one T cell receptor (beta chain) and its context. Its antigen specificity is not known. No much larger clone is present one base from it, and per-base qualities are unavailable. The data stem from a study of OX40 agonist ivuxolimab in advanced cancers. Regarding the research as a whole: Ivuxolimab was an agonistic, fully human IgG2 monoclonal antibody directed against OX40 (CD134), a costimulatory receptor. Intravenous ivuxolimab was administered to patients every 2 weeks at six dose levels: 0.01, 0.1, 0.3, 1.5, 3 and 10 mg/kg. Of the approximately 50 patients in dose escalation, some 20 had hepatocellular carcinoma, roughly 15 had melanoma, 9 had renal cell carcinoma and 9 had head and neck cancer. A male proportion of nearly 85% and a mean age of 60 years, ranging from roughly 23 to 85, were recorded for the dose-escalation cohort. Patients were allowed to have had prior anti-PD-1, anti-PD-L1 or anti-CTLA-4 therapy, and 30% to 40% of the dose-escalation patients had been treated with checkpoint inhibitors. Partial responses occurred in three dose-escalation patients: two with cutaneous melanoma and one with hepatocellular carcinoma. Peripheral TCRbeta sequencing aimed to test whether ivuxolimab altered TCR sequence diversity and caused clonal T-cell expansion. The monotherapy dose-escalation portion (N of about 50 patients) of the phase I ivuxolimab trial is reported in the paper.

The CDR3 sequence holds 12 residues, the cysteine and phenylalanine included. The sequence is cut down to CDR3 DNA, 36 bases in frame from base 1. CDR1 and CDR2 are drawn from the germline V gene (reference sequence): GTSNPN, SVGIG. V and J are truncated by 4 bases and 5 bases respectively, leaving an intervening sequence of 10 bases. To sequence the TCRbeta CDR3 region, genomic DNA was isolated from the sorted cells. TCRbeta CDR3 regions were sequenced using the immunoSEQ Assay. TCRdb mirrors the immuneACCESS table, restricted to in-frame sequences. Some clones are absent from its copies; in checked studies, under half trace to an unresolved V gene, and the reason for the others is unknown. The sample table shows 70,000 to 95,000 clones, and 80% to 95% are seen once. Together, the top ten hold more than 5.5% of the sample. Patients with a history of autoimmune disease or receiving systemic immunosuppression were excluded from the trial. Peripheral blood for TCR sequencing was drawn from every dose cohort at baseline, at cycle 4 day 1 and at cycle 7 day 1. Samples came from an open-label, multicenter, first-in-human phase I dose-escalation trial of ivuxolimab. Adults with locally advanced or metastatic melanoma, renal cell, hepatocellular, or head and neck squamous cell carcinoma were enrolled in the trial. CD4+ and CD8+ T cells were sorted separately from peripheral blood before TCR sequencing.

General study outcomes and caveats: At doses of 0.1 to 3.0 mg/kg, clonal expansion of both CD4+ and CD8+ T cells in blood was seen between baseline and week 6. After ivuxolimab, more expanded clones were found on average in CD8+ T cells than in CD4+ T cells. Low levels of normalized T-cell clonal expansion were also shown by some nonresponding patients. The antigen specificity of the peripheral T cells that underwent clonal expansion was not determined. In the 0.1-3.0 mg/kg groups, partial responders had among the lowest normalized peripheral clonal expansion, particularly in CD8+ T cells.

The chain is assembled from TRBV30 and TRBJ2-3, with the D gene uncertain. Sample: CD4+ or CD8+ T cells sorted from blood, taken in a trial of the OX40 agonist ivuxolimab. The sequence came from an adult with an advanced solid tumor such as melanoma, head and neck, liver or kidney cancer. At the DNA level, the sequence is TGTGCCTGGACGTGGGCAGGAGATACGCAGTATTTT. It translates as CAWTWAGDTQYF.